This T cell receptor (beta chain) is drawn from a study of CD8 T cells in ankylosing spondylitis. CDR3 length equals 13 residues. The J segment lost 5 bases and the V segment lost 4 bases, leaving 5 bases of the junction unmatched. The germline V gene has CDR1 DFQATT and CDR2 SNEGSKA (reference sequence). Using quantitative 5'-RACE with molecular barcodes, the authors made TCR beta libraries. A single record per CDR3 protein comes from TCRdb applying MiXCR to the 5' RACE reads. This table holds about 800,000 distinct CDR3 sequences, 12% found once. The study, taken as a whole, reports: It was reported that disease-linked clones were significantly enriched in matched ankylosing spondylitis synovial fluid. One TCR beta motif, made up of about 8 highly homologous variants, appeared characteristic of ankylosing spondylitis blood. Clones linked with disease were CD8+ and fairly uncommon in the peripheral blood. Past studies reported some motif variants in reactive arthritis synovial fluid and blood.

This clonotype has just a few counts. What it binds is unknown. The receptor was isolated from a male donor with ankylosing spondylitis. The chain employs TRBV20-1 and TRBJ2-7; TRBD1 agrees at 10 bases. Sequencing was performed on blood, either unsorted or a sorted T cell fraction (not recorded which). The CDR3 DNA reads as TGCAGTGCTACCCGGGACAGGGGAAACGAGCAGTACTTC. This sequence encodes CSATRDRGNEQYF.